The 8 T cell receptor beta chains listed next were all sequenced from one sample in a study of blood T cell repertoires in COVID-19. Here immunoSEQ multiplex PCR was the method, and the copy in TCRdb shows in-frame clones only, minus some. The table shows some 200,000 clones, with 75% to 85% occurring only once. Sequencing used peripheral blood. The receptor source for this set is a woman in her 70s with COVID-19, enrolled during active disease.

This rearrangement joins TRBV5-1 to TRBJ2-5, with 8 bases aligning to TRBD1. CDR1 and CDR2 (germline): SGHRS, YFSETQ. CDR3 length: 16 amino acids. With 1 base clipped from V and 5 bases from J, the junction kept 10 bases outside the gene matches. The CDR3 region is CASSLTGTGVVETQYF. DNA for the CDR3: TGCGCCAGCAGCTTGACCGGGACAGGAGTGGTGGAGACCCAGTACTTC.

The V gene is TRBV5-1, the J gene TRBJ2-1; 9 nucleotides agree with TRBD1. The J segment lost 7 bases and the V segment lost 0 bases, leaving 5 bases of the junction unmatched. The germline V gene has CDR1 SGHRS and CDR2 YFSETQ. The CDR3 is 15 amino acids. CDR3 nucleotides: TGCGCCAGCAGCTTGGGTGGACAGGGGTGGAATGAGCAGTTCTTC. Amino acid sequence: CASSLGGQGWNEQFF.

V and J are TRBV7-2 and TRBJ2-7; D ambiguous. V dropped 4 bases and J dropped 3 bases, with 16 bases sitting between them. Germline V gene sequence: CDR1 SGHTA, CDR2 FQGNSA. The CDR3 is 15 residues long. In DNA form, the CDR3 reads TGTGCCAGCAGCTCTATCAGCTCCGGGTTCTACGAGCAGTACTTC. This gives the protein CASSSISSGFYEQYF.

The J gene is TRBJ2-2, the V gene TRBV18, with D tentatively TRBD2 (5 bases). With 2 bases removed from V and 2 bases from J, the gap between germline ends came to 12 bases. Germline lookup yields CDR1 KGHSH and CDR2 LQKENI. The CDR3 sequence is 16 residues long. The CDR3 spells CASSPVPAANTGELFF. CDR3 nucleotides: TGTGCCAGCTCACCAGTCCCAGCGGCCAACACCGGGGAGCTGTTTTTT.

The chain employs TRBV27 and TRBJ2-7; a possible D gene is TRBD2 (6 bases). The CDR3 totals 16 residues. V was clipped by 5 bases and J by 3 bases, with 20 bases between them. The germline V gene encodes CDR1 MNHEY and CDR2 SMNVEV (reference sequence). The CDR3 coding sequence is TGTGCCAGCAGTCCCTTTTACCTGGGACTTCACTACGAGCAGTACTTC. The encoded protein is CASSPFYLGLHYEQYF.

The rearrangement joins TRBV28 to TRBJ1-3; D is perhaps TRBD1 (5 bases). From germline, CDR1 is MDHEN and CDR2 SYDVKM. The CDR3 is 15 residues long. V shed 8 bases and J shed 0 bases, with 14 bases lying between them. CDR3 sequence reads: CASAGGGSSGNTIYF. DNA of the CDR3: TGTGCCAGCGCCGGTGGGGGGAGCTCTGGAAACACCATATATTTT.

The rearrangement links TRBV28 to TRBJ1-2, with no clear D. CDR3 length: 15 residues. The V end lost 2 bases, the J end lost 1 base, and 11 bases lay between the germline ends. The V gene's germline CDR1 is MDHEN and CDR2 SYDVKM. DNA of the CDR3: TGTGCCAGCAGTTTACTGGACGGACTTAACTATGGCTACACCTTC. Its protein product is CASSLLDGLNYGYTF.

In this sample, this clone turned up once. The rearrangement joins TRBV19 to TRBJ2-7; 7 bases match TRBD1. V dropped 5 bases and J dropped 2; count of bases not matched to a gene: 9. In germline, CDR1 is LNHDA, CDR2 SQIVND (reference sequence). The CDR3 spans 15 residues. CDR3 protein: CASSSGQVTPYEQYF. In DNA, the CDR3 is TGTGCCAGTAGTTCTGGACAGGTGACTCCCTACGAGCAGTACTTC. The full variable domain, completed using reference TRBV19 and TRBJ2-7, is DGGITQSPKYLFRKEGQNVTLSCEQNLNHDAMYWYRQDPGQGLRLIYYSQIVNDFQKGDIAEGYSVSREKKESFPLTVTSAQKNPTAFYLCASSSGQVTPYEQYFGPGTRLTVT.